This TCR beta chain was recovered during a study of blood T cell repertoires in COVID-19. Study-wide background: Acute and convalescent COVID-19 samples came from the United States, Italy and Spain. From T cells, B-cell-depleted T cells, or PBMCs came the material, which was cDNA or gDNA.

Original processing notes: Reference gene primers were amplified, and this amplification served to estimate nucleated cell counts. TCRdb's table, derived via immunoSEQ multiplex PCR, lists solely in-frame clones and lacks some. V, J and clone size were drawn from that table, and D and trimming were deduced from the DNA. Of hundreds of thousands of clones listed, 85% to 90% are singletons. J lost 6 bases, V lost 5 bases, and 9 bases had no gene match. Germline values: CDR1 MNHEY, CDR2 SMNVEV (reference sequence). The CDR3 has 15 amino acids. The J gene is TRBJ2-5, the V gene TRBV27; 10 bases agree with TRBD1. The TCR sequence derives from a woman younger than 35 with acute or convalescent COVID-19. Sequenced material: peripheral blood. CDR3 nucleotides: TGTGCCAGCAGTCTAAAGACAGGGGGCGTAAAGACCCAGTACTTC. This sequence encodes CASSLKTGGVKTQYF.